This T cell receptor beta chain is from a study of cytomegalovirus exposure and HLA in healthy donors. Looking at the study overall: The 120 validation repertoires used the same platform as the roughly 670 first-cohort repertoires (as reported by a later analysis).

With respect to this clone: Its matching antigen is unknown.

Libraries were prepared by immunoSEQ multiplex PCR; TCRdb keeps only in-frame clonotypes and omits some of them. The table lists roughly 180,000 clones, about 89% of them singletons. The germline V and J ends were trimmed by 1 base and 0 bases, with 7 bases remaining between them. The CDR3 has 14 amino acids. Germline V gene lookup returns CDR1 SEHNR and CDR2 FQNEAQ (reference sequence). Study conclusions and caveats: Among the CMV-associated chains, a few were confirmed in vitro as specific for CMV antigens. A later analysis found first-cohort TCR clusters tended to co-occur in the 95 to 150 validation repertoires.

The material sequenced was PBMCs. This rearrangement joins TRBV7-9 to TRBJ2-7; D unclear. This TCR was sampled from a man younger than 45 in good health and CMV-seropositive. CDR3: CASSLGAHSYEQYF. For the CDR3, the DNA is TGTGCCAGCAGCTTAGGGGCTCACTCCTACGAGCAGTACTTC. The full variable domain, rest sourced from reference TRBV7-9 and TRBJ2-7, is DTGVSQNPRHKITKRGQNVTFRCDPISEHNRLYWYRQTLGQGPEFLTYFQNEAQLEKSRLLSDRFSAERPKGSFSTLEIQRTEQGDSAMYLCASSLGAHSYEQYFGPGTRLTVT.